Below are 29 T cell receptor beta chains sequenced from a single sample in a study of siplizumab effects on memory and regulatory T cells (dated by TCRdb to 2018 to 2020). Library method: the immunoSEQ multiplex PCR assay. TCRdb mirrors the immuneACCESS table, restricted to in-frame sequences. Some clones are absent from its copies; in checked studies, under half trace to an unresolved V gene, and the reason for the others is unknown. Across this sample there are about 40,000 clones, with roughly 90% seen only once. Approximately 0.25% of the sample belongs to the ten largest clones. The source material was naive CD4+ T cells sorted from blood. Read against the paper, the sample's cell subset or site label means: unstimulated naive T cells. The receptors derive from a human donor in good health.

The genes are TRBV9 and TRBJ2-5; 8 bases line up with TRBD1. CDR1 and CDR2 from the germline V gene are SGDLS and YYNGEE. The CDR3 spans 15 residues. V lost 1 base, J lost 0 bases, and 2 bases stayed unmatched. For the CDR3, the DNA is TGTGCCAGCAGCGTACAGGGGGCGAACCAAGAGACCCAGTACTTC. This translates into CASSVQGANQETQYF.

This chain joins TRBV5-6 and TRBJ2-3; D perhaps matches TRBD1 (6 bases). From germline, CDR1 is SGHDT and CDR2 YYEEEE. Trimming left V 1 base short and J 0 bases short, with 12 bases between. The CDR3 is 16 residues long. The CDR3 bases are TGTGCCAGCAGCTTGATGGGGGCGAAAAGCACAGATACGCAGTATTTT. This encodes CASSLMGAKSTDTQYF.

This chain connects TRBV9 to TRBJ2-2, with a tentative D call TRBD1 (6 bases). The CDR3 is 14 residues long. In germline, CDR1 is SGDLS, CDR2 YYNGEE. The V gene lost 3 bases and the J gene lost 1 base, with 7 bases spanning the gap. CDR3 sequence reads: CASSGQVNTGELFF. In DNA form, the CDR3 reads TGTGCCAGCAGCGGACAGGTGAACACCGGGGAGCTGTTTTTT.

The chain is built from TRBV10-3 and TRBJ2-7; TRBD1 matches 8 bases. V gave up 8 bases and J gave up 0 bases; unmatched junction bases: 3. Germline assignment: CDR1 ENHRY and CDR2 SYGVKD. The CDR3 totals 13 residues. In nucleotides, the CDR3 is TGTGCCATCGGGACAGGTGGCTCCTACGAGCAGTACTTC. Its translation is CAIGTGGSYEQYF.

The chain employs TRBV7-9 and TRBJ1-2, with D perhaps matching TRBD1 (6 bases). V lost 5 bases to trimming and J lost 5 bases, with 15 bases between them. CDR3 length: 14 amino acids. CDR1 is SEHNR, CDR2 FQNEAQ, per germline (reference sequence). This chain's CDR3 is CASSAITGTYGYTF. The CDR3 nucleotides are TGTGCCAGCAGCGCGATAACAGGGACATATGGCTACACCTTC.

This chain joins TRBV18 and TRBJ2-1; TRBD1 matches 7 bases. The ends lost 3 bases at V and 5 bases at J; junction bases unmatched: 4. Germline assignment: CDR1 KGHSH and CDR2 LQKENI. The CDR3 loop spans 14 amino acids. The CDR3 spells CASSPVGGDNEQFF. CDR3 bases: TGTGCCAGCTCACCGGTAGGGGGCGACAATGAGCAGTTCTTC.

This sequence joins TRBV6-5 and TRBJ1-5, with 10 bases fitting TRBD1. The CDR3 extends over 15 amino acids. In germline, CDR1 is MNHEY, CDR2 SVGAGI. The junction had 3 bases not matched to a gene; V was cut back by 6 bases and J by 1 base. CDR3 DNA sequence: TGTGCCAGCAGGACAGGGGGCGCAAGCAATCAGCCCCAGCATTTT. Its translation is CASRTGGASNQPQHF.

The genes are TRBV5-4 and TRBJ2-7; no reliable D call. Germline CDR1 and CDR2: SGHNT and YYREEE (reference sequence). This CDR3 is 14 amino acids long. V dropped 4 bases and J dropped 2 bases, with 13 bases sitting between them. This chain's CDR3 is CASSRGSTPYEQYF. Written as DNA, the CDR3 is TGTGCCAGCAGCCGTGGCTCCACTCCCTACGAGCAGTACTTC.

This chain joins TRBV7-6 and TRBJ2-3, with TRBD1 matching over 8 bases. This CDR3 has 14 residues. Unmatched junction bases numbered 6, after V lost 4 bases and J lost 6 bases. Germline CDR1 SGHVS, CDR2 FNYEAQ. The DNA for the CDR3 is TGTGCCAGCAGCTCGCAGGGGGCGGAGGATACGCAGTATTTT. This gives the protein CASSSQGAEDTQYF.

This chain links TRBV6-6 with TRBJ2-1; D is unclear. CDR3 length: 13 residues. CDR1 is MNHNY, CDR2 SVGAGI, per germline (reference sequence). Trimming took 2 bases from V and 6 from J, leaving 8 bases between them. The CDR3 nucleotides read TGTGCCAGCAGTTACCAAAGAACCAATGAGCAGTTCTTC. Its translation: CASSYQRTNEQFF.

There are a few counts of this clone. The chain employs TRBV7-9 and TRBJ1-1; D possibly corresponds to TRBD1 (5 bases). Germline CDR1 and CDR2: SEHNR and FQNEAQ (reference sequence). CDR3 length: 13 amino acids. The V end lost 0 bases, the J end lost 11 bases, and 13 bases lay between the germline ends. This chain's CDR3 is CASSLAGGSYAFF. For the CDR3, the DNA is TGTGCCAGCAGCTTAGCTGGGGGAAGTTACGCTTTCTTT.

The chain is built from TRBV14 and TRBJ1-2; perhaps TRBD1 as D (5 bases). Germline V gives CDR1 SGHDN, CDR2 FVKESK. Trimming stripped 3 bases from V and 3 bases from J, with 8 bases between. The CDR3 contains 13 residues. The CDR3 here is CASSHGTDYGYTF. The CDR3 coding sequence is TGTGCCAGCAGCCACGGGACCGACTATGGCTACACCTTC.

In this sample, this clone turned up once. The chain combines TRBV6-5 with TRBJ1-2; no reliable D call. CDR3 length: 15 amino acids. Germline V CDR1 and CDR2: MNHEY, SVGAGI. Trimming removed 5 bases from V and 0 bases from J, with 13 bases in between. The DNA of the CDR3 is TGTGCCAGCAGTCCCTGGGCAGTTCCTAACTATGGCTACACCTTC. The encoded protein is CASSPWAVPNYGYTF.

The V call is TRBV7-6, the J call TRBJ1-1; no firm D call. Germline CDR1 SGHVS, CDR2 FNYEAQ. There are 12 residues in the CDR3. Deletions cut 1 base from V and 6 bases from J, with 6 bases between. CDR3 nucleotide sequence: TGTGCCAGCAGCTTAGATGGGGCTGAAGCTTTCTTT. This sequence encodes CASSLDGAEAFF. Full variable domain (missing parts from reference TRBV7-6 and TRBJ1-1): GAGVSQSPRYKVTKRGQDVALRCDPISGHVSLYWYRQALGQGPEFLTYFNYEAQQDKSGLPNDRFSAERPEGSISTLTIQRTEQRDSAMYRCASSLDGAEAFFGQGTRLTVV.

The chain uses TRBV14 and TRBJ1-5; D perhaps matches TRBD1 (6 bases). Germline lookup yields CDR1 SGHDN and CDR2 FVKESK. The CDR3 contains 15 residues. V lost 1 base and J lost 9, with 16 bases in between. The DNA for the CDR3 is TGTGCCAGCAGCCAAGGTACGGGGGCCGGGTGGCCCCAGCATTTT. This gives the protein CASSQGTGAGWPQHF.

This clone was detected once. V usage is TRBV2 and J usage is TRBJ1-2; 7 nucleotides match TRBD1. V was pared by 4 bases and J by 2 bases, with 4 bases of the junction left unmatched. Germline V gene lookup returns CDR1 SNHLY and CDR2 FYNNEI. This CDR3 region has 14 residues. CDR3 DNA: TGTGCCAGCAGTGGGGCAGGGGGAAACTATGGCTACACCTTC. It encodes CASSGAGGNYGYTF. Full variable domain (outside the CDR3, taken from reference TRBV2 and TRBJ1-2): EPEVTQTPSHQVTQMGQEVILRCVPISNHLYFYWYRQILGQKVEFLVSFYNNEISEKSEIFDDQFSVERPDGSNFTLKIRSTKLEDSAMYFCASSGAGGNYGYTFGSGTRLTVV.

The rearrangement links TRBV7-9 to TRBJ2-7; weak D call: TRBD1 (5 bases). V lost 3 bases and J 11 bases, leaving 20 bases between the germline ends. The CDR3 covers 14 residues. Germline-derived CDR1 and CDR2 are SEHNR and FQNEAQ (reference sequence). The CDR3 is CASSFPIGAATEYF. The CDR3 DNA reads TGTGCCAGCAGCTTCCCCATTGGGGCAGCCACCGAGTACTTC.

This chain joins TRBV2 and TRBJ1-2; D not certain. This CDR3 is 14 amino acids long. Germline V lookup: CDR1 SNHLY, CDR2 FYNNEI. V gave up 3 bases and J gave up 4 bases, with 12 bases separating them. CDR3 protein: CASSENLGSYGYTF. The CDR3 coding sequence is TGTGCCAGCAGTGAGAATTTGGGCTCCTATGGCTACACCTTC.

This chain links TRBV28 with TRBJ1-1; D perhaps matches TRBD1 (5 bases). The CDR3 runs to 14 residues. The V end lost 2 bases, the J end lost 6 bases, and 13 bases lay between the germline ends. Germline assignment: CDR1 MDHEN and CDR2 SYDVKM. The CDR3 DNA is TGTGCCAGCAGTTTAAAGGGGCCCCAGGCTGAAGCTTTCTTT. This codes for CASSLKGPQAEAFF.

J is TRBJ2-1 and V is TRBV7-9; D unresolved. Trimming removed 5 bases from V and 15 bases from J, with 17 bases in between. CDR1 and CDR2 (germline): SEHNR, FQNEAQ (reference sequence). This CDR3 region has 12 residues. DNA for the CDR3: TGTGCCAGCAGCCTAGGGTCCCGCCGGCCGTTCTTC. This codes for CASSLGSRRPFF.

The chain is built from TRBV6-5 and TRBJ2-5, with D possibly called TRBD1 or TRBD2 (5 bases each). Per germline, CDR1 MNHEY and CDR2 SVGAGI. V was cut by 6 bases and J by 1 base, with 9 bases left in between. The CDR3 consists of 13 residues. The CDR3 region is CASRPGPQETQYF. The CDR3 bases are TGTGCCAGCAGACCGGGACCCCAAGAGACCCAGTACTTC.

The CDR3: CAWSGRLSGANVLTF. The CDR3 region has the DNA TGTGCCTGGAGCGGCCGGCTCTCTGGGGCCAACGTCCTGACTTTC. This sequence joins TRBV30 and TRBJ2-6; D is unresolved. CDR1 is GTSNPN, CDR2 SVGIG, per germline (reference sequence). CDR3 size: 15 residues. Trimming took off 3 bases at V and 0 bases at J, with 9 bases between the two ends.

The chain links TRBV19 to TRBJ2-1, with 9 bases lining up with TRBD1. This CDR3 comprises 15 residues. CDR1 and CDR2 (germline): LNHDA, SQIVND (reference sequence). After removal of 4 bases from V and 8 bases from J, the junction contained 9 bases not matched to a gene. The DNA of the CDR3 is TGTGCCAGTAGTACCACAGGGGGCGACGTCCATGAGCAGTTCTTC. It specifies CASSTTGGDVHEQFF.

The rearrangement uses TRBV2 and TRBJ1-5, with D unresolved. From germline, CDR1 is SNHLY and CDR2 FYNNEI. The CDR3 length is 14 residues. Between the trimmed V and J ends, which lost 2 bases and 3 bases, there was a span of 8 bases. The CDR3 protein is CASSETVVNQPQHF. The CDR3 bases are TGTGCCAGCAGTGAAACTGTTGTCAATCAGCCCCAGCATTTT. The whole variable domain, remainder taken from reference TRBV2 and TRBJ1-5, is EPEVTQTPSHQVTQMGQEVILRCVPISNHLYFYWYRQILGQKVEFLVSFYNNEISEKSEIFDDQFSVERPDGSNFTLKIRSTKLEDSAMYFCASSETVVNQPQHFGDGTRLSIL.

The chain uses TRBV5-1 and TRBJ1-1; D not resolved. The CDR3 runs 11 residues. Germline V gene data show CDR1 as SGHRS and CDR2 as YFSETQ. V was clipped by 3 bases and J by 2 bases, with 2 bases between them. The DNA for the CDR3 is TGCGCCAGCAGCTCTAACACTGAAGCTTTCTTT. Its translation: CASSSNTEAFF.

This sequence joins TRBV5-1 and TRBJ2-1; 10 positions agree with TRBD1. Germline CDR1 and CDR2: SGHRS and YFSETQ. The J segment lost 15 bases and the V segment lost 2 bases, leaving 14 bases of the junction unmatched. The CDR3 extends over 15 amino acids. The CDR3: CASSLSGQGFPGGFF. CDR3 DNA: TGCGCCAGCAGCTTATCGGGACAGGGGTTCCCAGGGGGGTTCTTC. The variable domain in full, with the rest retrieved from reference TRBV5-1 and TRBJ2-1, is KAGVTQTPRYLIKTRGQQVTLSCSPISGHRSVSWYQQTPGQGLQFLFEYFSETQRNKGNFPGRFSGRQFSNSRSEMNVSTLELGDSALYLCASSLSGQGFPGGFFGPGTRLTVL.

V is TRBV5-1 and J is TRBJ2-5, with D possibly TRBD1 on 5 matching bases. Germline lookup yields CDR1 SGHRS and CDR2 YFSETQ. The CDR3 has 15 residues. Trimming stripped 0 bases from V and 2 bases from J, with 11 bases between. The CDR3 DNA reads as TGCGCCAGCAGCTTGGGGGCAGGGCGGCAAGAGACCCAGTACTTC. This codes for CASSLGAGRQETQYF.

This rearrangement joins TRBV11-3 to TRBJ2-1; 10 nucleotides match TRBD2. CDR3 length equals 15 residues. Per germline, CDR1 SGHNT and CDR2 YENEEA. The trim removed 2 bases at V and 10 bases at J, leaving 8 bases unmatched. This CDR3 reads CASSLLAGDPGEQFF. In DNA, the CDR3 is TGTGCCAGCAGCTTACTAGCGGGGGACCCGGGGGAGCAGTTCTTC. Drawing the rest from reference TRBV11-3 and TRBJ2-1, the complete variable domain is EAGVVQSPRYKIIEKKQPVAFWCNPISGHNTLYWYLQNLGQGPELLIRYENEEAVDDSQLPKDRFSAERLKGVDSTLKIQPAELGDSAVYLCASSLLAGDPGEQFFGPGTRLTVL.

J is TRBJ1-3 and V is TRBV18, with D unclear. The CDR3 consists of 15 residues. V shed 1 base and J shed 5 bases, with 12 bases lying between them. Germline V gene sequence: CDR1 KGHSH, CDR2 LQKENI. CDR3 region: CASSPLLSERNTIYF. DNA for the CDR3: TGTGCCAGCTCACCACTTCTAAGTGAGAGAAACACCATATATTTT.